A single sample is the source of the 25 T cell receptor beta chains below, sequenced in a study of CD8+ T cells in alopecia areata. RNA extraction was followed by reverse transcription into cDNA, which acted as the sequencing template. Generated by immunoSEQ multiplex PCR, the TCRdb table keeps only in-frame clones and is missing some. The sample includes 90,000 to 120,000 clones, about four fifths of them seen just once. The treatment denotes: oral pan-JAK inhibitor, 5-10 mg twice daily. Here the sequenced sample was CD8+ T cells sorted from blood, taken at week 24, from a patient treated with tofacitinib. These receptors came from a human donor with alopecia areata.

The sample holds a few counts of this clone. This chain connects TRBV29-1 to TRBJ2-7, with unresolved D. The CDR3 is 12 amino acids. The V gene lost 1 base and the J gene lost 2 bases, with 6 bases spanning the gap. Per germline, CDR1 SQVTM and CDR2 ANQGSEA. CDR3 protein: CSVEAETYEQYF. CDR3 bases: TGCAGCGTTGAAGCAGAAACCTACGAGCAGTACTTC.

The chain couples TRBV13 to TRBJ2-2; D call uncertain. Germline V gene lookup returns CDR1 PRHDT and CDR2 FYEKMQ (reference sequence). This CDR3 is built from 12 residues. V was pared by 2 bases and J by 10 bases, with 8 bases between. Here the CDR3 reads CASSLSPQELFF. The CDR3 DNA reads as TGTGCCAGCAGCTTATCTCCTCAGGAGCTGTTTTTT. The variable domain in full, completed from reference TRBV13 and TRBJ2-2, reads AAGVIQSPRHLIKEKRETATLKCYPIPRHDTVYWYQQGPGQDPQFLISFYEKMQSDKGSIPDRFSAQQFSDYHSELNMSSLELGDSALYFCASSLSPQELFFGEGSRLTVL.

The chain combines TRBV7-8 with TRBJ1-5; D not certain. V was clipped by 2 bases and J by 7 bases, with 9 bases between them. CDR1 and CDR2 (germline): SGHVS, FQNEAQ. This CDR3 contains 13 residues. The CDR3 here is CASSLSERQPQHF. The DNA of the CDR3 is TGTGCCAGCAGCTTATCAGAGCGCCAGCCCCAGCATTTT.

A word on this clone: The junction departs from the called germline gene at one end, perhaps through a read error. The chain links TRBV7-7 to TRBJ2-2; D may be TRBD1 (6 bases). CDR3 length: 16 amino acids. Germline-derived CDR1 and CDR2 are SSHAT and FNYEAQ (reference sequence). As DNA, the CDR3 is TGTGCTAGCAGCCCACGAGTTACCAGGGGCGACGGGGAGCTGTTTTTT. Encoded protein: CASSPRVTRGDGELFF.

The CDR3 region is CASSLPRGNTEAFF. The CDR3 DNA reads TGTGCCAGCAGTTTGCCCCGAGGGAACACTGAAGCTTTCTTT. The chain combines TRBV27 with TRBJ1-1; no clear D. The germline gives CDR1 MNHEY, CDR2 SMNVEV (reference sequence). Between the trimmed V and J ends, which lost 3 bases and 1 base, there was a span of 9 bases. The CDR3 loop spans 14 amino acids.

This clone was detected a few times. This chain connects TRBV30 to TRBJ2-7; 9 bases map to TRBD2. The CDR3 consists of 15 residues. Germline CDR1 reads GTSNPN; CDR2 reads SVGIG (reference sequence). J lost 5 bases, V lost 0 bases, and 8 bases had no gene match. This chain's CDR3 is CAWSVGAGGSDEQYF. CDR3 nucleotides: TGTGCCTGGAGTGTAGGAGCGGGGGGATCTGACGAGCAGTACTTC. Based on the CDR3 plus reference TRBV30 and TRBJ2-7, the full variable domain is SQTIHQWPATLVQPVGSPLSLECTVEGTSNPNLYWYRQAAGRGLQLLFYSVGIGQISSEVPQNLSASRPQDRQFILSSKKLLLSDSGFYLCAWSVGAGGSDEQYFGPGTRLTVT.

The sample holds one count of this clone. The chain recombines TRBV25-1 with TRBJ2-1; 7 bases fit TRBD2. The CDR3 is 18 residues long. The germline CDR1 and CDR2 sequences are MGHDK and SYGVNS. J gave up 3 bases and V 3 bases, and 14 bases lay outside the gene matches. CDR3 sequence: CASSDPRGGATLYNEQFF. In DNA form, the CDR3 reads TGTGCCAGCAGTGACCCACGGGGAGGGGCGACCCTCTACAATGAGCAGTTCTTC.

The chain recombines TRBV2 with TRBJ2-7; TRBD1 or TRBD2 may be the D gene (5 bases each). Germline V CDR1 and CDR2: SNHLY, FYNNEI. The CDR3 has 14 residues. V was shortened by 8 bases and J by 6 bases, with 20 bases between the two germline ends. The CDR3 region has the DNA TGTGCCAGCCTGGGACCTCAAAATCGAGGCGAGCAGTACTTC. Translation gives CASLGPQNRGEQYF.

This chain connects TRBV7-2 to TRBJ2-1; 7 bases map to TRBD2. V gave up 5 bases and J gave up 14 bases; unmatched junction bases: 21. The CDR3 has 16 residues. The germline V gene has CDR1 SGHTA and CDR2 FQGNSA. CDR3 nucleotides: TGTGCCAGCAGCCCAATCGCGGGCGGGGGTCTCCGCGTGGAGTTCTTC. Translation gives CASSPIAGGGLRVEFF.

The chain recombines TRBV10-2 with TRBJ2-1; TRBD2 matches 7 bases. The CDR3 contains 14 residues. Germline lookup yields CDR1 WSHSY and CDR2 SAAADI. J was trimmed by 0 bases and V by 6 bases; bases with no gene match: 2. CDR3 coding DNA: TGCGCCAGCAGCGGGGGGTACTCCTACAATGAGCAGTTCTTC. It translates to CASSGGYSYNEQFF.

The CDR3 sequence: CASSERGGPNYGYTF. CDR3 in DNA: TGTGCCAGCAGTGAAAGGGGTGGCCCTAACTATGGCTACACCTTC. The V call is TRBV2, the J call TRBJ1-2, with D possibly matching TRBD1 (5 bases). V was clipped by 2 bases and J by 0 bases, with 10 bases between them. CDR1 SNHLY and CDR2 FYNNEI come from the germline V gene. This CDR3 has 15 residues.

The chain uses TRBV7-2 and TRBJ1-4, with D possibly TRBD1 on 6 matching bases. Looked up from germline, CDR1 is SGHTA and CDR2 is FQGNSA. Between the trimmed V and J ends, which lost 5 bases and 0 bases, there was a span of 16 bases. The CDR3 totals 17 residues. CDR3 nucleotides: TGTGCCAGCAGCGGCAGGGGCGACGAAGCAACTAATGAAAAACTGTTTTTT. Translated, it gives CASSGRGDEATNEKLFF.

This rearrangement joins TRBV7-2 to TRBJ2-3; 7 bases align to TRBD1. V lost 4 bases and J lost 5; bases outside the gene matches: 9. Germline CDR1 and CDR2: SGHTA and FQGNSA. The CDR3 is 15 amino acids. The CDR3 DNA reads TGTGCCAGCAGCTCGACAGGGTTCATCGTAGATACGCAGTATTTT. Translating gives CASSSTGFIVDTQYF. Drawing the rest from reference TRBV7-2 and TRBJ2-3, the complete variable domain is GAGVSQSPSNKVTEKGKDVELRCDPISGHTALYWYRQSLGQGLEFLIYFQGNSAPDKSGLPSDRFSAERTGGSVSTLTIQRTQQEDSAVYLCASSSTGFIVDTQYFGPGTRLTVL.

This chain uses TRBV2 with TRBJ2-5; 16 nucleotides match TRBD2. The CDR3 runs to 16 residues. The J segment lost 4 bases and the V segment lost 7 bases, leaving 6 bases of the junction unmatched. The germline gives CDR1 SNHLY, CDR2 FYNNEI. The CDR3 sequence: CASIGTSGGAPETQYF. Written as DNA, the CDR3 is TGTGCCAGCATTGGGACTAGCGGGGGGGCCCCAGAGACCCAGTACTTC.

The chain links TRBV6-5 to TRBJ2-7, with 8 bases fitting TRBD1. Trimming cost V 0 bases and J 4 bases; bases outside gene matches: 5. In germline, CDR1 is MNHEY, CDR2 SVGAGI. The CDR3 is 15 residues long. CDR3 nucleotides: TGTGCCAGCAGTTACTCTCGGACAGGGCTTTACGAGCAGTACTTC. Translated, it gives CASSYSRTGLYEQYF.

V is TRBV6-5 and J is TRBJ2-3; the D gene is possibly TRBD2 (6 bases). CDR1 is MNHEY and CDR2 is SVGAGI in the germline V gene. The CDR3 totals 15 residues. Trimming pared 11 bases from V and 7 bases from J, leaving 25 bases between. The CDR3 here is CAVGEKRVLGHTQYF. CDR3 DNA sequence: TGTGCCGTGGGGGAGAAGCGGGTATTAGGCCATACGCAGTATTTT.

The chain has TRBV19 and TRBJ2-1; a weak D match, TRBD1 (5 bases). V was trimmed by 4 bases and J by 2 bases, leaving 6 bases between them. CDR1 is LNHDA and CDR2 is SQIVND in the germline V gene (reference sequence). This CDR3 is built from 13 residues. CDR3 in DNA: TGTGCCAGTAGTAGGGGCCCCTACAATGAGCAGTTCTTC. Amino acid sequence: CASSRGPYNEQFF.

The J gene is TRBJ1-1, the V gene TRBV10-3; 10 bases are shared with TRBD1. The trim removed 6 bases at V and 6 bases at J, leaving 7 bases unmatched. This CDR3 is built from 14 residues. Germline lookup yields CDR1 ENHRY and CDR2 SYGVKD. The CDR3: CAISQDRGISEAFF. The DNA for the CDR3 is TGTGCCATCAGCCAGGACAGGGGGATATCTGAAGCTTTCTTT.

V is TRBV2 and J is TRBJ1-3; D unresolved. The CDR3 loop spans 15 amino acids. Germline assignment: CDR1 SNHLY and CDR2 FYNNEI. V lost 8 bases and J lost 0, with 14 bases in between. The CDR3 reads CASGYDPSSGNTIYF. Written as DNA, the CDR3 is TGTGCCAGCGGGTATGACCCCAGCTCTGGAAACACCATATATTTT.

The chain couples TRBV5-4 to TRBJ2-2, with no clear D. Trimming left V 1 base short and J 1 base short, with 11 bases between. The CDR3 length is 16 residues. CDR1 SGHNT and CDR2 YYREEE come from the germline V gene (reference sequence). CDR3 protein: CASSLRGAENTGELFF. In DNA, the CDR3 is TGTGCCAGCAGCTTGCGAGGCGCGGAGAACACCGGGGAGCTGTTTTTT.

The chain couples TRBV15 to TRBJ2-5, with 10 bases aligning to TRBD1. The junction had 7 bases not matched to a gene; V was cut back by 7 bases and J by 5 bases. Germline CDR1 and CDR2: LNHNV and YYDKDF (reference sequence). The CDR3 spans 14 residues. This CDR3 reads CATKRDRGWETQYF. CDR3 DNA sequence: TGTGCCACCAAGAGGGACAGGGGCTGGGAGACCCAGTACTTC.

This chain links TRBV6-5 with TRBJ2-5, with D possibly being TRBD1 (6 bases). Germline V gene lookup returns CDR1 MNHEY and CDR2 SVGAGI. This CDR3 is built from 13 residues. The V end was cut by 5 bases, the J end by 6 bases, with 13 bases between. CDR3 amino acids: CASSLGQGKTQYF. The CDR3 DNA is TGTGCCAGCAGTCTGGGACAAGGGAAGACCCAGTACTTC.

Written as DNA, the CDR3 is TGCGCCAGCAGCCAACGACAGGGCCCGAACACCGGGGAGCTGTTTTTT. This translates into CASSQRQGPNTGELFF. The chain employs TRBV4-1 and TRBJ2-2; 7 bases fit TRBD1. The CDR3 runs to 16 residues. V lost 2 bases, J lost 0 bases, and 3 bases stayed unmatched. CDR1 is MGHRA and CDR2 is YSYEKL in the germline V gene.

This sequence joins TRBV19 and TRBJ2-4, with TRBD1 matching over 7 bases. The CDR3 spans 16 residues. J lost 7 bases, V lost 1 base, and 10 bases had no gene match. CDR1 and CDR2 (germline): LNHDA, SQIVND (reference sequence). The CDR3 loop reads CASSIGFRDSFNIQYF. The CDR3 nucleotides are TGTGCCAGTAGTATAGGTTTCCGGGACAGCTTTAACATTCAGTACTTC. Full variable domain (rest looked up from reference TRBV19 and TRBJ2-4): DGGITQSPKYLFRKEGQNVTLSCEQNLNHDAMYWYRQDPGQGLRLIYYSQIVNDFQKGDIAEGYSVSREKKESFPLTVTSAQKNPTAFYLCASSIGFRDSFNIQYFGAGTRLSVL.

V usage is TRBV7-9 and J usage is TRBJ1-4, with a tentative D call TRBD1 (5 bases). Germline CDR1 reads SEHNR; CDR2 reads FQNEAQ (reference sequence). Trimming took 1 base from V and 8 from J, leaving 8 bases between them. This CDR3 comprises 13 residues. The CDR3 protein is CASSLVGDEKLFF. CDR3 coding DNA: TGTGCCAGCAGCTTAGTCGGGGACGAAAAACTGTTTTTT.